This passage covers 13 T cell receptor beta chains from one sample sequenced in a study of shared clonotypes between healthy human individuals. Sequencing was performed with immunoSEQ multiplex PCR; in TCRdb, only in-frame clones are kept and a portion is missing. Here the sample spans under 2,500,000 clones, around 95% being singletons. Sequencing was done on a sample of naive CD4+ T cells sorted from blood. Specified subset: CD45RA+ positively selected. The receptors originated from a man between 18 and 35 years old in good health.

Comment on this clone: At one boundary the junction diverges from the germline segment, which might be a read error. This sample includes further DNA sequences coding for the same CDR3. The rearrangement links TRBV5-1 to TRBJ2-3, with D unresolved. This CDR3 contains 11 residues. Germline CDR1 is SGHRS and CDR2 is YFSETQ. CDR3 sequence reads: CASSLADTQYF. The CDR3 bases are TGCGCCAGCAGTTTGGCGGATACGCAGTATTTT.

The chain carries TRBV6-1 and TRBJ2-7; a weak D match, TRBD2 (6 bases). Germline CDR1 and CDR2: MNHNS and SASEGT. The V and J ends lost 5 bases and 6 bases respectively, with 14 bases between them. The CDR3 covers 13 residues. The CDR3 bases are TGTGCCAGCAGTCCCCCCTTCGGGGGCGAGCAGTACTTC. It translates to CASSPPFGGEQYF.

As regards this clone: This sample includes further DNA sequences coding for the same CDR3. The V call is TRBV18, the J call TRBJ1-1; D gene ambiguous. The CDR3 contains 13 residues. Per germline, CDR1 KGHSH and CDR2 LQKENI. With 3 bases removed from V and 1 base from J, the gap between germline ends came to 6 bases. CDR3 sequence reads: CASSPSGNTEAFF. The CDR3 DNA follows: TGTGCCAGCTCACCGTCAGGGAACACTGAAGCTTTCTTT. Using reference TRBV18 and TRBJ1-1 for the parts outside the CDR3, the full variable domain is NAGVMQNPRHLVRRRGQEARLRCSPMKGHSHVYWYRQLPEEGLKFMVYLQKENIIDESGMPKERFSAEFPKEGPSILRIQQVVRGDSAAYFCASSPSGNTEAFFGQGTRLTVV.

CDR3: CASSEGIPTYEQYF. The DNA for the CDR3 is TGTGCCAGCAGTGAGGGGATCCCCACCTACGAGCAGTACTTC. The chain links TRBV6-1 to TRBJ2-7; no clear D. Per the germline V gene, CDR1 is MNHNS and CDR2 is SASEGT. Trimming removed 3 bases from V and 2 bases from J, with 11 bases in between. The CDR3 sequence is 14 residues long.

Note on this clone: The sample contains more than one DNA sequence encoding this CDR3. This chain joins TRBV10-3 and TRBJ2-7, with 8 nucleotides matching TRBD2. The germline CDR1 and CDR2 sequences are ENHRY and SYGVKD. The CDR3 is made up of 13 amino acids. V trimming: 6 bases; J trimming: 2 bases; junction bases outside the gene matches: 3. The CDR3: CAISDGGAYEQYF. CDR3 DNA: TGTGCCATCAGCGACGGGGGGGCCTACGAGCAGTACTTC.

The J gene is TRBJ2-1, the V gene TRBV7-9, with D perhaps TRBD1 (5 bases). Trimming pared 5 bases from V and 4 bases from J, leaving 15 bases between. This CDR3 comprises 15 residues. Germline V gene lookup returns CDR1 SEHNR and CDR2 FQNEAQ (reference sequence). Here the CDR3 reads CASSRQGPTYNEQFF. The CDR3 coding sequence is TGTGCCAGCAGCCGGCAGGGTCCTACTTACAATGAGCAGTTCTTC.

The chain joins TRBV11-2 to TRBJ2-7; 7 bases match TRBD1. The V gene end was trimmed by 5 bases and the J gene end by 3 bases; junction bases not matched to a gene: 4. The germline gives CDR1 SGHAT, CDR2 FQNNGV. The CDR3 extends over 13 amino acids. The CDR3 here is CASSGDRNYEQYF. The DNA for the CDR3 is TGTGCCAGCAGCGGGGACAGAAACTACGAGCAGTACTTC.

This clone was detected only once. CDR3 nucleotide sequence: TGTGCCAGCAGCTTAGGCGGGACAGGCCTTTCTAATTCACCCCTCCACTTT. This gives the protein CASSLGGTGLSNSPLHF. This chain joins TRBV7-9 and TRBJ1-6; 8 bases agree with TRBD1. The CDR3 consists of 17 residues. The J segment lost 6 bases and the V segment lost 1 base, leaving 8 bases of the junction unmatched. Germline CDR1 SEHNR, CDR2 FQNEAQ (reference sequence).

The CDR3 loop is CASSLGAVTSSYNEQFF. The CDR3, as DNA: TGTGCCAGCAGCTTAGGGGCAGTAACGAGCTCCTACAATGAGCAGTTCTTC. This sequence joins TRBV7-2 and TRBJ2-1; unclear D gene. V lost 1 base to trimming and J lost 0 bases, with 13 bases between them. Per the germline V gene, CDR1 is SGHTA and CDR2 is FQGNSA. The CDR3 is 17 amino acids. The variable domain in full, with the rest retrieved from reference TRBV7-2 and TRBJ2-1, is GAGVSQSPSNKVTEKGKDVELRCDPISGHTALYWYRQSLGQGLEFLIYFQGNSAPDKSGLPSDRFSAERTGGSVSTLTIQRTQQEDSAVYLCASSLGAVTSSYNEQFFGPGTRLTVL.

This chain connects TRBV30 to TRBJ2-2; 8 bases match TRBD1. Trimming cost V 5 bases and J 7 bases; bases outside gene matches: 9. Per germline, CDR1 GTSNPN and CDR2 SVGIG (reference sequence). The length of the CDR3 is 14 residues. CDR3 nucleotide sequence: TGTGCCTGGGAGGGACAGGCTAAAGACGGGGAGCTGTTTTTT. Translation: CAWEGQAKDGELFF.

This chain links TRBV9 with TRBJ2-5, with D perhaps TRBD2 (5 bases). This CDR3 is 14 amino acids long. CDR1 is SGDLS and CDR2 is YYNGEE in the germline V gene. With 0 bases removed from V and 5 bases from J, the gap between germline ends came to 11 bases. This chain's CDR3 is CASSVAGSVETQYF. The CDR3 coding sequence is TGTGCCAGCAGCGTAGCTGGTAGCGTGGAGACCCAGTACTTC.

The chain joins TRBV5-3 to TRBJ1-5; D remains ambiguous. TRBV5-3 carries the ORF label, with uncertain function. Trimming removed 4 bases at V and 8 bases at J, with 25 bases between. The CDR3 is 17 residues long. CDR3 residues: CARSPYGRRSAWEPQHF. CDR3 nucleotides: TGTGCCAGAAGCCCCTACGGACGGAGATCGGCCTGGGAGCCCCAGCATTTT.

This chain links TRBV6-6 with TRBJ1-1; the match to TRBD1 covers 9 bases. The CDR3 has 15 residues. CDR1 MNHNY and CDR2 SVGAGI come from the germline V gene (reference sequence). J gave up 1 base and V 4 bases, and 4 bases lay outside the gene matches. CDR3 DNA: TGTGCCAGCAGTTTTGGGACAGGGTCGAACACTGAAGCTTTCTTT. It is translated as CASSFGTGSNTEAFF.